This T cell receptor beta chain was profiled in a study of control samples from healthy donors and cancer patients (dated by TCRdb to about 2020). The germline ends are 7 bases apart after V is trimmed by 5 bases and J by 2 bases. The CDR3 starts with the cysteine, ends with the phenylalanine, and has 13 residues. Of all the DNA, just the CDR3 is kept, 39 bases in frame from base 1. A word on this clone: Its antigen specificity is not known. There are no base qualities to consult, and no much larger clone falls within one base.

The library was obtained by the immunoSEQ multiplex PCR assay. TCRdb took this table from immuneACCESS and kept in-frame rearrangements with V and J called. Such tables lack part of the clones; where checked against another copy, unresolved V genes explain under half of the gap, and the rest is unexplained. The sample contains under 40,000 clones, around 80% of them found a single time. The ten largest make up about 22% of the sample. The rearranged chain carries TRBV12-3 or TRBV12-4 and TRBJ1-3, with no confident D gene call. This clonotype was sampled from a woman in her sixties with lung cancer. Sequences were obtained from PBMCs. The sequence in DNA is TGTGCCAGCAGTCCATCAGCTGGAAACACCATATATTTT. Translated, it reads CASSPSAGNTIYF.